These 9 T cell receptor beta chains were sequenced from one sample in a study of cytomegalovirus exposure and HLA in healthy donors. PCR used 60 Vbeta primers and 13 Jbeta primers. Libraries were prepared by immunoSEQ multiplex PCR; TCRdb keeps only in-frame clonotypes and omits some of them. Among over 150,000 clones listed, about 85% were seen once. The sequenced sample was PBMCs. The receptors originated from a boy between 2 and 10 years old in good health and CMV-seronegative.

The genes are TRBV19 and TRBJ2-1, with a weak D call TRBD2 (5 bases). Per the germline V gene, CDR1 is LNHDA and CDR2 is SQIVND (reference sequence). Trimming took 1 base from V and 7 from J, leaving 5 bases between them. This CDR3 contains 12 residues. The CDR3 nucleotides are TGTGCCAGTAGTATAGGAGGGAATGAGCAGTTCTTC. Translation: CASSIGGNEQFF.

The chain employs TRBV7-8 and TRBJ2-7, with TRBD2 matching 11 bases. The V and J ends lost 5 bases and 1 base, in that order; junction bases with no gene match: 7. The CDR3 is 16 residues long. Germline V CDR1 and CDR2: SGHVS, FQNEAQ. In nucleotides, the CDR3 is TGTGCCAGCAGCCTCCGACTAGCGGGACCATCCTACGAGCAGTACTTC. It codes for CASSLRLAGPSYEQYF.

The chain couples TRBV28 to TRBJ2-1; 11 bases are a match to TRBD2. The CDR3 consists of 14 residues. CDR1 and CDR2 (germline): MDHEN, SYDVKM. V dropped 7 bases and J dropped 10; count of bases not matched to a gene: 9. This chain's CDR3 is CASNGASGGIEQFF. DNA for the CDR3: TGTGCCAGCAACGGGGCTAGCGGGGGGATCGAGCAGTTCTTC.

V and J are TRBV6-5 and TRBJ2-3; TRBD1 agrees at 11 bases. CDR3 length equals 16 residues. Per the germline V gene, CDR1 is MNHEY and CDR2 is SVGAGI. V was clipped by 2 bases and J by 3 bases; unmatched bases: 4. This CDR3 reads CASSYEGQGETDTQYF. DNA for the CDR3: TGTGCCAGCAGTTACGAGGGACAGGGGGAGACAGATACGCAGTATTTT.

The rearrangement joins TRBV4-2 to TRBJ1-6; 7 positions match TRBD1. The CDR3 loop spans 15 amino acids. Germline trimming cut 1 base from V and 6 bases from J; bases unmatched to any gene: 3. Germline-derived CDR1 and CDR2 are LGHNA and YNFKEQ. The CDR3 spells CASSQVQGVNSPLHF. CDR3 bases: TGTGCCAGCAGCCAAGTCCAGGGGGTTAATTCACCCCTCCACTTT.

The DNA for the CDR3 is TGTGCCAGCAGTGAAGCGCGGGGGGTGGGGCAGCCCCAGCATTTT. It is translated as CASSEARGVGQPQHF. The genes are TRBV2 and TRBJ1-5; tentative D call: TRBD1 (5 bases). Germline CDR1 is SNHLY and CDR2 is FYNNEI. CDR3 length: 15 amino acids. Between the trimmed V and J ends, which lost 0 bases and 7 bases, there was a span of 13 bases.

V usage is TRBV11-2 and J usage is TRBJ1-5, with TRBD1 matching over 8 bases. The trim removed 8 bases at V and 6 bases at J, leaving 9 bases unmatched. The CDR3 totals 14 residues. Germline V lookup: CDR1 SGHAT, CDR2 FQNNGV. CDR3 sequence (DNA): TGTGCCAGCGGCTACAGGGGGGTTAGTCAGCCCCAGCATTTT. It yields the protein CASGYRGVSQPQHF.

This chain links TRBV15 with TRBJ2-7, with D possibly being TRBD2 (5 bases). The CDR3 has 13 amino acids. Germline CDR1 reads LNHNV; CDR2 reads YYDKDF (reference sequence). V was pared by 2 bases and J by 3 bases, with 8 bases between. Written as DNA, the CDR3 is TGTGCCACCAGCAGAACTAGGGTCTACGAGCAGTACTTC. Its protein is CATSRTRVYEQYF.

The chain couples TRBV2 to TRBJ1-5; D not resolved. V was cut by 5 bases and J by 4 bases, with 12 bases left in between. Germline values: CDR1 SNHLY, CDR2 FYNNEI. This CDR3 is 14 amino acids long. The CDR3 is CASSHLSENQPQHF. The CDR3 DNA follows: TGTGCCAGCAGTCATCTATCGGAGAATCAGCCCCAGCATTTT.